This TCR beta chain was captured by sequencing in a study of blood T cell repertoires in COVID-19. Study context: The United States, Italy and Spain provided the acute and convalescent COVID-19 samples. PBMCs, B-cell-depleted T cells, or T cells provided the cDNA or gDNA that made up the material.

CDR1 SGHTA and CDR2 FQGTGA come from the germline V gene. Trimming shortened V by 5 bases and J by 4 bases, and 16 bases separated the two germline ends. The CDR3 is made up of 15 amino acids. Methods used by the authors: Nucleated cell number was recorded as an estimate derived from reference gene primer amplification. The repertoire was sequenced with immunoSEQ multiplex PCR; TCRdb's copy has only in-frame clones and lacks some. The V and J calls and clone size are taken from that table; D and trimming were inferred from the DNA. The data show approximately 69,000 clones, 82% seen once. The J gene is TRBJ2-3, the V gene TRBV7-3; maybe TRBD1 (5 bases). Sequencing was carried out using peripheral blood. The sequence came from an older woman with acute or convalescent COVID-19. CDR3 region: CASSKNPGPSDTQYF. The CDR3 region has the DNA TGTGCCAGCAGCAAAAACCCAGGGCCGTCAGATACGCAGTATTTT.